Listed below are T cell receptor beta chains from one sample, sequenced in a study of tumor-infiltrating lymphocytes in primary liver carcinoma. Each CDR3 protein gets one entry after TCRdb re-called the multiplex PCR reads with MiXCR. The repertoire holds around 210,000 distinct CDR3 sequences, with around three fifths as singletons. Sequencing was performed on peripheral blood. Source of these receptors: a woman in her fifties or sixties with primary liver carcinoma and hepatitis B virus infection. Both conserved end residues are part of each CDR3. D genes are given only for firm matches. Clone size is not always given. Where it is, it says once, few, many or a class for expanded clones.

size	length	D	V	J	CDR3	DNA
-	17	TRBD1	TRBV19	TRBJ1-1	CASGLPPGQGLNTEAFF	TGTGCCAGCGGACTACCTCCGGGACAGGGCCTTAACACTGAAGCTTTCTTT
-	13	-	TRBV7-3	TRBJ2-3	CASSLDYTDTQYF	TGTGCCAGCAGCTTAGACTACACAGATACGCAGTATTTT
many	15	-	TRBV11-2	TRBJ1-3	CASSLVGSSGNTIYF	TGTGCCAGCAGCTTAGTGGGCAGCTCTGGAAACACCATATATTTT
-	12	TRBD2	TRBV29-1	TRBJ2-1	CRVRTGGNEEFF	TGCAGGGTTAGGACGGGAGGCAATGAGGAGTTCTTC
once	17	TRBD2	TRBV19	TRBJ2-5	CASSSLWTSGREETQYF	TGTGCCAGTAGCAGCCTTTGGACTAGCGGGAGGGAAGAGACCCAGTACTTC
many	15	TRBD1	TRBV10-3	TRBJ2-2	CAISTGTVYTGELFF	TGTGCCATCAGTACCGGGACAGTCTACACCGGGGAGCTGTTTTTT
many	14	-	TRBV7-9	TRBJ2-3	CASSGTSSTDTQYF	TGTGCCAGCAGCGGGACGTCTAGCACAGATACGCAGTATTTT
-	15	-	TRBV4-1	TRBJ2-7	CASSHTADPSYGQYF	TGCGCCAGCAGCCATACTGCAGACCCATCCTATGGGCAGTACTTC
-	15	-	TRBV5-4	TRBJ2-1	CASSSPGDSYNEQFF	TGTGCCAGCAGCTCCCCCGGAGACTCCTACAATGAGCAGTTCTTC
many	13	-	TRBV14	TRBJ1-1	CASSQDVNTEAFF	TGTGCCAGCAGCCAAGACGTGAACACTGAAGCTTTCTTT
few	15	TRBD2	TRBV5-1	TRBJ2-7	CASSTSGTSTYEQYF	TGCGCCAGCAGCACCAGCGGGACTAGCACCTACGAGCAGTACTTC
-	16	TRBD2	TRBV6-1	TRBJ2-1	CASSDPSGTSYNEQPF	TGTGCCAGCAGTGACCCTAGCGGGACCTCCTACAATGAGCAGCCCTTC
-	16	TRBD2	TRBV4-3	TRBJ2-1	CASSQDSGPAYNEQFF	TGCGCCAGCAGCCAAGATAGCGGGCCAGCCTACAATGAGCAGTTCTTC
few	12	-	TRBV5-1	TRBJ2-3	CASSSLRDTQYF	TGCGCCAGCAGCTCCCTTCGAGATACGCAGTATTTT
-	13	-	TRBV28	TRBJ2-3	CASTGNGGLAQYF	TGTGCCAGCACCGGGAATGGGGGACTGGCGCAGTATTTT
-	15	TRBD1	TRBV28	TRBJ1-2	CASRPDRGGRYGYTF	TGTGCCAGCAGACCCGACAGGGGTGGTCGCTATGGCTACACCTTC
many	16	-	TRBV28	TRBJ2-5	CASSFRDLGTQETQYF	TGTGCCAGCAGTTTCCGGGACTTGGGAACCCAAGAGACCCAGTACTTC
-	13	-	TRBV2	TRBJ2-7	CASIPESSYEQYF	TGTGCCAGCATCCCGGAGAGCTCCTACGAGCAGTACTTC
-	17	-	TRBV5-1	TRBJ2-3	CARSLAPIGTSTDTQYF	TGCGCCAGGAGCTTGGCCCCCATAGGGACTAGCACAGATACGCAGTATTTT
few	16	TRBD2	TRBV12-3/TRBV12-4	TRBJ2-7	CASSPGTSGRAYEQYF	TGTGCCAGCAGTCCCGGGACTAGCGGGAGGGCCTACGAGCAGTACTTC
once	17	-	TRBV5-1	TRBJ1-4	CTSSLANAGAVNEKLFF	TGCACCAGCAGTTTGGCCAACGCCGGGGCGGTTAATGAAAAACTGTTTTTT
many	15	-	TRBV5-4	TRBJ1-2	CASSLGGTDNYGYTF	TGTGCCAGCAGCTTGGGCGGGACCGACAACTATGGCTACACCTTC
-	19	-	TRBV11-2	TRBJ2-3	CASRTDPAKRFAGTDTQYF	TGTGCCAGCAGGACGGACCCAGCTAAGCGCTTCGCGGGTACAGATACGCAGTATTTT
-	16	-	TRBV23-1	TRBJ2-3	CASSQTERPSTDTQYF	TGCGCCAGCAGTCAAACGGAGCGGCCTAGCACAGATACGCAGTATTTT
many	14	-	TRBV6-5	TRBJ2-3	CASSPSRSTDTQYF	TGTGCCAGCAGCCCCTCGAGGAGCACAGATACGCAGTATTTT
-	15	-	TRBV11-3	TRBJ1-1	CAISSPPGMNTEVFF	TGTGCCATCAGCTCCCCTCCTGGGATGAACACTGAAGTTTTCTTT
-	14	TRBD1	TRBV7-9	TRBJ1-6	CASSPGQGGAPLHF	TGTGCCAGCAGCCCGGGACAGGGAGGAGCACCCCTCCACTTT
-	12	-	TRBV6-1	TRBJ2-2	CASSTVSRELFF	TGTGCCAGCAGTACGGTTAGCAGGGAGTTGTTTTTT
many	19	-	TRBV7-9	TRBJ2-3	CASSLAGWSGPKRTDTQYF	TGTGCCAGCAGCTTAGCGGGATGGAGCGGGCCAAAACGCACAGATACGCAGTATTTT
-	14	-	TRBV7-9	TRBJ2-7	CASTQTPDVYERYF	TGTGCCAGCACCCAGACTCCTGACGTCTACGAGCGGTACTTC
few	15	TRBD1	TRBV24-1	TRBJ2-1	CATSGGQGEVEEQFF	TGTGCCACCAGTGGAGGGCAGGGGGAAGTCGAGGAGCAGTTCTTC
many	15	-	TRBV6-1	TRBJ2-3	CASREDSRVPDTQYF	TGTGCCAGCAGAGAAGATAGTAGGGTCCCAGATACGCAGTATTTT
-	14	-	TRBV6-5	TRBJ2-7	CASRTERGTYEQYF	TGTGCCAGCAGGACTGAACGGGGGACCTACGAGCAGTACTTC
many	13	-	TRBV6-5	TRBJ1-2	CATAPRPDYGYTF	TGTGCCACCGCCCCGAGGCCCGACTATGGCTACACCTTC
-	15	TRBD2	TRBV19	TRBJ2-1	CASSPREGRYNEQFF	TGTGCCAGTAGCCCGCGGGAGGGCCGGTACAATGAGCAGTTCTTC
-	15	-	TRBV11-2	TRBJ2-7	CASSSVRGLHFEQYF	TGTGCCAGCAGCTCAGTGCGCGGTCTGCACTTCGAGCAGTATTTC
many	14	TRBD2	TRBV29-1	TRBJ2-2	CSVAGGLNTGELFF	TGCAGCGTTGCGGGAGGGCTCAACACCGGGGAGCTGTTTTTT
-	16	-	TRBV4-1	TRBJ2-7	CASSQDTGTKLYEQYF	TGCGCCAGCAGCCAAGATACGGGGACAAAACTTTACGAGCAGTACTTC
many	13	TRBD1	TRBV11-3	TRBJ2-7	CASSKGQRYEQYF	TGTGCCAGCAGCAAGGGACAGCGGTACGAGCAGTACTTC
-	12	TRBD1	TRBV28	TRBJ2-7	CSSTRQGYEQYF	TGTTCCAGCACCCGACAGGGCTACGAGCAGTACTTC
many	15	TRBD1	TRBV12-3/TRBV12-4	TRBJ2-2	CASSPRQGLTGELFF	TGTGCCAGCAGCCCCCGACAGGGCCTCACCGGGGAGCTGTTTTTT
-	14	TRBD2	TRBV11-2	TRBJ2-1	CTSSRGLADNERFF	TGTACCAGCAGCCGTGGACTAGCCGACAATGAGCGGTTCTTC
-	17	TRBD2	TRBV11-2	TRBJ2-2	CVSSTRTSAANTGELFF	TGCGTCAGCAGTACCCGGACTAGCGCCGCGAACACCGGGGAGCTGTTTTTT
-	15	TRBD1	TRBV5-1	TRBJ2-1	CASSLAGTGTGEQFF	TGCGCCAGCAGCTTGGCCGGGACAGGGACAGGCGAGCAGTTCTTC
few	15	-	TRBV5-4	TRBJ2-3	CASTNKGVLTDTQYF	TGTGCCAGCACCAACAAGGGGGTGCTCACAGATACGCAGTATTTT
-	13	TRBD2	TRBV29-1	TRBJ2-3	CSATSGLGYTPYF	TGCAGCGCCACTAGCGGGTTGGGGTATACGCCGTATTTT